The sequence of this T cell receptor (beta chain) was determined in a study of lymphopenia after photon versus proton radiotherapy. The study's findings and limits: Post-nadir diversity loss with photons came from oligoclonal expansion, particularly CD8+ Temra cells. Relative stability marked proton patients; photon patients lost diversity and naive cells.

Details on this clone: Antigen specificity is unknown.

V shed 4 bases and J shed 2 bases, with 10 bases lying between them. Germline values: CDR1 SGHDT, CDR2 YYEEEE. The CDR3 runs to 13 residues. Here immunoSEQ multiplex PCR was the method, and the copy in TCRdb shows in-frame clones only, minus some. The table has 45,000 to 65,000 clones, under 95% seen once; the top ten hold about a sixth. This chain joins TRBV5-6 and TRBJ2-7, with D possibly being TRBD2 (6 bases). Sequencing was performed on peripheral blood, taken from a patient treated with photon-based radiotherapy. The receptor was derived from a middle-aged woman with cholangiocarcinoma. This CDR3 reads CASSGWRAYEQYF. The CDR3 DNA follows: TGTGCCAGCAGCGGCTGGAGGGCCTACGAGCAGTACTTC.